This T cell receptor (beta chain) is drawn from a study of tumor-infiltrating lymphocytes in primary liver carcinoma. Broader study findings: The top-250-clone fraction was significantly higher in tumors than in blood (p = 0.039). Just about 7.5-24% of leading clones were found in every one of five regions.

TCR beta cDNA came from roughly 0.45 ug total RNA, primed with a constant-region primer. Libraries covering TCR beta were generated through three nested multiplex PCR rounds (using a slightly modified ARM-PCR). One entry per CDR3 protein, called by TCRdb with MiXCR from the multiplex PCR reads. Among roughly 80,000 distinct CDR3 sequences listed, roughly 72% were seen once. Unsorted bulk tissue of roughly 18-32 mg yielded co-extracted RNA and DNA. Patients underwent resection of primary liver carcinoma. Notes on this clonotype: Its antigen remains unknown. One junction end disagrees with the germline gene, perhaps due to a read error.

The sequencing sample was made of liver tumor tissue from sampling region 1. As to subset: tumor region T1, superior pole. The origin of this receptor is a man between 35 and 55 years old with primary liver carcinoma and hepatitis B virus infection.

The CDR3 coding sequence is TGCGCCAGCAGCCAAGATTCGGGGGGGAGTAGCCCTGCCAAAAACATTCAGCACTTT. Translating it yields CASSQDSGGSSPAKNIQHF. The chain combines TRBV4-1 with TRBJ2-4; 8 nucleotides line up with TRBD2. Per germline, CDR1 MGHRA and CDR2 YSYEKL. The CDR3 is 19 residues long.